This passage covers 32 T cell receptor beta chains from one sample sequenced in a study of graft-versus-host responses after intestinal transplantation. Generated by immunoSEQ multiplex PCR, the TCRdb table keeps only in-frame clones and is missing some. The profile shows 20,000 or so clones, over 70% of them singletons. The source material was PBMCs, sampled 14 days after transplant. The receptors derive from a human patient who received an intestinal transplant, so some T cells may come from the graft donor.

V usage is TRBV6-1 and J usage is TRBJ2-5; 7 bases are shared with TRBD1. The CDR3 is 22 residues long. V was pared by 2 bases and J by 3 bases, with 27 bases of the junction left unmatched. CDR1 is MNHNS and CDR2 is SASEGT in the germline V gene. The CDR3 DNA follows: TGTGCCAGCAGTGAATCCCCTCTCAGGGGGTACCGATTACGGGCCACAAAAGAGACCCAGTACTTC. Translating it yields CASSESPLRGYRLRATKETQYF.

The V call is TRBV6-1, the J call TRBJ1-2; no definite D call. CDR3 size: 17 residues. The germline CDR1 and CDR2 sequences are MNHNS and SASEGT. Trimming removed 3 bases from V and 5 bases from J, with 22 bases in between. CDR3 region: CASSESIFGNPTYGYTF. DNA for the CDR3: TGTGCCAGCAGTGAGTCTATTTTTGGGAACCCAACTTATGGCTACACCTTC.

This chain links TRBV4-2 with TRBJ2-5; 9 bases agree with TRBD2. This CDR3 region has 16 residues. CDR1 is LGHNA and CDR2 is YNFKEQ in the germline V gene. The V and J ends lost 1 base and 4 bases, in that order; junction bases with no gene match: 7. CDR3 sequence: CASSQALREGGETQYF. In DNA form, the CDR3 reads TGTGCCAGCAGCCAAGCTTTGCGGGAGGGGGGAGAGACCCAGTACTTC.

The chain has TRBV4-1 and TRBJ2-1; D is ambiguous. Trimming removed 0 bases from V and 6 bases from J, with 3 bases in between. The CDR3 runs to 12 residues. Germline values: CDR1 MGHRA, CDR2 YSYEKL. Here the CDR3 reads CASSQDSNEQFF. CDR3 nucleotide sequence: TGCGCCAGCAGCCAAGATAGCAATGAGCAGTTCTTC.

The chain carries TRBV6-1 and TRBJ2-7; no definite D call. Trimming cost V 6 bases and J 3 bases, with 9 bases left between them. This CDR3 is built from 12 residues. Germline CDR1 is MNHNS and CDR2 is SASEGT. The CDR3 sequence: CASSPVIYEQYF. In DNA, the CDR3 is TGTGCCAGCAGCCCGGTGATCTACGAGCAGTACTTC.

The V and J genes are TRBV29-1 and TRBJ2-7; no clear D. Germline loops: CDR1 SQVTM, CDR2 ANQGSEA. The germline V and J ends were trimmed by 4 bases and 5 bases, with 9 bases remaining between them. CDR3 size: 11 residues. In DNA, the CDR3 is TGCAGCGTTGTTTTAGTGAACGAGCAGTACTTC. The encoded protein is CSVVLVNEQYF.

The rearrangement uses TRBV6-5 and TRBJ2-1, with 7 bases identical to TRBD1. Germline assignment: CDR1 MNHEY and CDR2 SVGAGI. CDR3 length: 16 amino acids. The V and J ends lost 0 bases and 7 bases, in that order; junction bases with no gene match: 9. Written as DNA, the CDR3 is TGTGCCAGCAGTTACTCGATGACAGGGCGTCTTAATGAGCAGTTCTTC. Amino acid sequence: CASSYSMTGRLNEQFF.

The chain uses TRBV28 and TRBJ2-7; possibly TRBD1 for D (5 bases). This CDR3 region has 14 residues. CDR1 and CDR2 from the germline V gene are MDHEN and SYDVKM. V lost 4 bases and J 5 bases, leaving 15 bases between the germline ends. CDR3 residues: CASSWAGKGDEQYF. The CDR3 bases are TGTGCCAGCAGTTGGGCAGGGAAAGGGGACGAGCAGTACTTC.

The V and J genes are TRBV5-1 and TRBJ2-1; the D is unclear. Germline loops: CDR1 SGHRS, CDR2 YFSETQ. This CDR3 is built from 12 residues. Trimming removed 5 bases at V and 4 bases at J, with 7 bases between. The CDR3 coding sequence is TGCGCCAGCAGGCCTGAATACAATGAGCAGTTCTTC. As protein: CASRPEYNEQFF. Combining the CDR3 with reference TRBV5-1 and TRBJ2-1 gives the whole variable domain KAGVTQTPRYLIKTRGQQVTLSCSPISGHRSVSWYQQTPGQGLQFLFEYFSETQRNKGNFPGRFSGRQFSNSRSEMNVSTLELGDSALYLCASRPEYNEQFFGPGTRLTVL.

The chain employs TRBV19 and TRBJ2-5, with D perhaps being TRBD1 or TRBD2 (6 bases each). V lost 6 bases and J lost 1, with 18 bases in between. The CDR3 contains 16 residues. Germline lookup yields CDR1 LNHDA and CDR2 SQIVND (reference sequence). The CDR3 spells CASRSTMEGGQETQYF. The CDR3 DNA reads as TGTGCCAGTAGGAGCACAATGGAGGGGGGCCAAGAGACCCAGTACTTC.

V and J are TRBV19 and TRBJ2-2; the D is unclear. Germline loops: CDR1 LNHDA, CDR2 SQIVND (reference sequence). Trimming took 3 bases from V and 1 from J, leaving 6 bases between them. This CDR3 is 14 amino acids long. Here the CDR3 reads CASSMGRNTGELFF. In DNA, the CDR3 is TGTGCCAGTAGTATGGGCAGGAACACCGGGGAGCTGTTTTTT.

The chain recombines TRBV5-6 with TRBJ2-7, with 8 bases that match TRBD2. Germline V gives CDR1 SGHDT, CDR2 YYEEEE. Trimming took 4 bases from V and 1 from J; bases not matched to a gene: 1. The CDR3 runs to 13 residues. DNA for the CDR3: TGTGCCAGCAGCCCGGGAGGGTCCTACGAGCAGTACTTC. It translates to CASSPGGSYEQYF. Complete variable domain (other parts from reference TRBV5-6 and TRBJ2-7): DAGVTQSPTHLIKTRGQQVTLRCSPKSGHDTVSWYQQALGQGPQFIFQYYEEEERQRGNFPDRFSGHQFPNYSSELNVNALLLGDSALYLCASSPGGSYEQYFGPGTRLTVT.

This clone was observed a single time. The gene calls are TRBV7-9 and TRBJ2-6; D gene ambiguous. Per the germline V gene, CDR1 is SEHNR and CDR2 is FQNEAQ (reference sequence). CDR3 length equals 16 residues. Trimming removed 7 bases from V and 0 bases from J, with 13 bases in between. DNA for the CDR3: TGTGCCAGCAACCGAGCTCGGGTCTCTGGGGCCAACGTCCTGACTTTC. Protein product: CASNRARVSGANVLTF.

This chain connects TRBV4-1 to TRBJ2-7; possibly TRBD1 for D (5 bases). The CDR3 totals 14 residues. Trimming removed 3 bases from V and 3 bases from J, with 12 bases in between. CDR1 is MGHRA and CDR2 is YSYEKL in the germline V gene. The CDR3 DNA reads as TGCGCCAGCAGCCATGCACAGGTGAACTACGAGCAGTACTTC. It encodes CASSHAQVNYEQYF.

The V call is TRBV30, the J call TRBJ1-1; D is ambiguous. The CDR3 spans 11 residues. Germline loops: CDR1 GTSNPN, CDR2 SVGIG (reference sequence). CDR3 sequence: CVVSQSGEAFF. The CDR3 nucleotides are TGTGTGGTCTCCCAATCCGGTGAAGCTTTCTTT. The variable domain in full, completed from reference TRBV30 and TRBJ1-1, reads SQTIHQWPATLVQPVGSPLSLECTVEGTSNPNLYWYRQAAGRGLQLLFYSVGIGQISSEVPQNLSASRPQDRQFILSSKKLLLSDSGFYLCVVSQSGEAFFGQGTRLTVV.

In this sample, this clone turned up once. The genes are TRBV10-3 and TRBJ2-5, with 7 bases lining up with TRBD1. V lost 6 bases and J lost 2; bases outside the gene matches: 3. CDR3 size: 13 residues. Germline values: CDR1 ENHRY, CDR2 SYGVKD. For the CDR3, the DNA is TGTGCCATCAGGGGACAGCTACAAGAGACCCAGTACTTC. Encoded protein: CAIRGQLQETQYF.

This clone was found once. The chain has TRBV6-5 and TRBJ2-3, with 9 nucleotides matching TRBD2. The CDR3 consists of 14 residues. Germline V gene data show CDR1 as MNHEY and CDR2 as SVGAGI. With V trimmed by 4 bases and J by 3 bases, 2 bases remained unmatched. In DNA, the CDR3 is TGTGCCAGCAGTTTAAGCGGGGGGACAGATACGCAGTATTTT. This codes for CASSLSGGTDTQYF.

Here the CDR3 DNA reads TGTGCCAGCAGTGAAGCTGGACAGGCGAACTATGGCTACACCTTC. Its translation: CASSEAGQANYGYTF. The chain is built from TRBV6-1 and TRBJ1-2; 7 positions agree with TRBD1. Unmatched junction bases numbered 3, after V lost 0 bases and J lost 2 bases. Germline CDR1 and CDR2: MNHNS and SASEGT. The CDR3 consists of 15 residues.

CDR3 loop: CASKSVQRGGEQFF. The DNA for the CDR3 is TGCGCCAGCAAAAGTGTGCAGCGGGGCGGTGAGCAGTTCTTC. The V and J genes are TRBV4-1 and TRBJ2-1; 7 nucleotides line up with TRBD2. The CDR3 length is 14 residues. Trimming took 7 bases from V and 9 from J; bases not matched to a gene: 12. The V gene's germline CDR1 is MGHRA and CDR2 YSYEKL.

This clone has just one count. The rearrangement joins TRBV28 to TRBJ2-5, with a possible D match to TRBD1 (5 bases). Gene TRBJ2-7 matches the end of the DNA better, so the J call may be wrong. Germline V CDR1 and CDR2: MDHEN, SYDVKM. This CDR3 spans 14 amino acids. DNA of the CDR3: TGTGCCAGCCGGGCCAACAGGCCCCCCTACGAGCAGTACTTC. Translated: CASRANRPPYEQYF.

The chain recombines TRBV5-1 with TRBJ2-3; D uncertain. Trimming removed 4 bases from V and 4 bases from J, with 10 bases in between. Germline V CDR1 and CDR2: SGHRS, YFSETQ. The CDR3 runs 13 residues. The CDR3 spells CASSPIPPDTQYF. The DNA of the CDR3 is TGCGCCAGCAGCCCCATTCCCCCAGATACGCAGTATTTT. Looking up the rest from reference TRBV5-1 and TRBJ2-3 gives the full variable domain: KAGVTQTPRYLIKTRGQQVTLSCSPISGHRSVSWYQQTPGQGLQFLFEYFSETQRNKGNFPGRFSGRQFSNSRSEMNVSTLELGDSALYLCASSPIPPDTQYFGPGTRLTVL.

The chain has TRBV4-2 and TRBJ1-5, with TRBD1 matching over 7 bases. Germline V lookup: CDR1 LGHNA, CDR2 YNFKEQ. J gave up 7 bases and V 0 bases, and 6 bases lay outside the gene matches. The CDR3 contains 15 residues. CDR3 bases: TGTGCCAGCAGCCAAGAAGACGCAGGGGGGCAGCCCCAGCATTTT. Translation gives CASSQEDAGGQPQHF.

This clone was counted only a few times. The gene calls are TRBV6-5 and TRBJ2-1; 9 nucleotides line up with TRBD1. The CDR3 contains 15 residues. Germline loops: CDR1 MNHEY, CDR2 SVGAGI. V shed 0 bases and J 7 bases; nucleotides not matched to a gene: 4. CDR3 sequence: CASSYSRDRVNEQFF. The CDR3 nucleotides read TGTGCCAGCAGTTACTCCCGGGACAGGGTGAATGAGCAGTTCTTC.

The chain has TRBV7-3 and TRBJ2-1; 9 bases match TRBD1. The CDR3 runs 14 residues. V shed 5 bases and J 7 bases; nucleotides not matched to a gene: 6. Germline CDR1 and CDR2: SGHTA and FQGTGA. CDR3 in amino acids: CASSPGTGLNEQFF. As DNA, the CDR3 is TGTGCCAGCAGCCCCGGGACAGGGTTAAATGAGCAGTTCTTC. Complete variable domain (other parts from reference TRBV7-3 and TRBJ2-1): GAGVSQTPSNKVTEKGKYVELRCDPISGHTALYWYRQSLGQGPEFLIYFQGTGAADDSGLPNDRFFAVRPEGSVSTLKIQRTERGDSAVYLCASSPGTGLNEQFFGPGTRLTVL.

The chain is built from TRBV5-1 and TRBJ2-3; weak D call: TRBD1 (5 bases). There are 16 residues in the CDR3. Trimming left V 1 base short and J 0 bases short, with 12 bases between. Germline-derived CDR1 and CDR2 are SGHRS and YFSETQ. CDR3 bases: TGCGCCAGCAGCTTGTTGTGGGGCTTCAGCACAGATACGCAGTATTTT. This gives the protein CASSLLWGFSTDTQYF. The full variable domain, with the rest looked up from reference TRBV5-1 and TRBJ2-3, is KAGVTQTPRYLIKTRGQQVTLSCSPISGHRSVSWYQQTPGQGLQFLFEYFSETQRNKGNFPGRFSGRQFSNSRSEMNVSTLELGDSALYLCASSLLWGFSTDTQYFGPGTRLTVL.

This chain's CDR3 is CASSFGVTGTGDKRRTQYF. The CDR3, as DNA: TGTGCCAGCAGCTTCGGGGTAACCGGGACAGGGGATAAGAGGCGGACGCAGTATTTT. The chain recombines TRBV5-4 with TRBJ2-3, with 10 bases that match TRBD1. The CDR3 consists of 19 residues. Germline V gene lookup returns CDR1 SGHNT and CDR2 YYREEE (reference sequence). J gave up 9 bases and V 2 bases, and 21 bases lay outside the gene matches.

This clone was seen more than once but under ten times. The CDR3 DNA reads as TGTGCCAGCAGTTTAGTACTAGCGGGATCCGGTGAGCAGTTCTTC. Encoded protein: CASSLVLAGSGEQFF. The chain joins TRBV28 to TRBJ2-1; 10 positions agree with TRBD2. Trimming took 2 bases from V and 9 from J; bases not matched to a gene: 7. This CDR3 contains 15 residues. Germline CDR1 reads MDHEN; CDR2 reads SYDVKM.

In DNA form, the CDR3 reads TGTGCCAGCAGCTTAAAGGGGGGGCAGACCCAGTACTTC. Protein sequence: CASSLKGGQTQYF. The gene calls are TRBV7-3 and TRBJ2-5; D is possibly TRBD2 (7 bases). Germline V lookup: CDR1 SGHTA, CDR2 FQGTGA. This CDR3 spans 13 amino acids. Trimming removed 1 base at V and 6 bases at J, with 9 bases between.

The rearrangement links TRBV4-1 to TRBJ1-1, with D maybe TRBD1 (5 bases). V lost 6 bases and J lost 1, with 9 bases in between. The CDR3 has 13 residues. From germline, CDR1 is MGHRA and CDR2 YSYEKL. In DNA, the CDR3 is TGCGCCAGCAGGGACGGACAGAACACTGAAGCTTTCTTT. Its protein is CASRDGQNTEAFF.

The chain couples TRBV5-1 to TRBJ2-4, with TRBD2 matching over 10 bases. V lost 4 bases to trimming and J lost 7 bases; unmatched junction nucleotides: 8. The CDR3 runs to 15 residues. Germline V gene lookup returns CDR1 SGHRS and CDR2 YFSETQ. The CDR3: CASSPRLAGGNIQYF. In DNA, the CDR3 is TGCGCCAGCAGCCCCCGACTAGCGGGTGGGAACATTCAGTACTTC.

The chain joins TRBV14 to TRBJ2-5; TRBD2 aligns across 14 bases. CDR1 and CDR2 from the germline V gene are SGHDN and FVKESK. Trimming at V came to 0 bases and at J to 5 bases, leaving 8 bases not matched to a gene. This CDR3 is built from 18 residues. CDR3 in amino acids: CASSQDPGTSGSYETQYF. For the CDR3, the DNA is TGTGCCAGCAGCCAAGATCCCGGGACTAGCGGGAGTTATGAGACCCAGTACTTC.

The V gene is TRBV5-6, the J gene TRBJ2-5, with TRBD1 as a possible D gene (6 bases). The tail of the sequence fits TRBJ2-7 better, so the J call may be wrong. The CDR3 has 13 amino acids. Germline V CDR1 and CDR2: SGHDT, YYEEEE. The CDR3 is CASSPRDKYEQYF. Written as DNA, the CDR3 is TGTGCCAGCAGCCCCCGGGACAAATACGAGCAGTACTTC.